This T cell receptor (beta chain) was observed in a study of blood T cell repertoires in COVID-19. In the study overall: Nucleic acid was either cDNA or gDNA, and it came from T cells, B-cell-depleted T cells, or PBMCs.

As handled by the study authors: The authors estimated nucleated cell counts from reference gene primer amplification. Some clones are missing from TCRdb's copy, which holds only in-frame ones; the method was immunoSEQ multiplex PCR. V and J calls and clone size come straight from that table; D and trimming were deduced from the DNA. The data contain about 210,000 clones, roughly four fifths of them singletons. The ends were cut back, 10 bases at V and 2 bases at J, with 14 bases in the middle. The CDR3 spans 14 residues. Germline CDR1 is KGHDR and CDR2 is SFDVKD. The chain is built from TRBV24-1 and TRBJ2-1; maybe TRBD1 (6 bases). Input material: peripheral blood. The sequence came from a woman in her forties or fifties with active or convalescent COVID-19. CDR3 nucleotide sequence: TGTGCCACTAGGGGCAGGGGAACCTACAATGAGCAGTTCTTC. This sequence encodes CATRGRGTYNEQFF.